One sample yielded the 7 T cell receptor beta chains listed below, sequenced in a study of early T cells in non-severe SARS-CoV-2 infection. TCRdb reprocessed the 5' RACE reads via MiXCR and lists one record per CDR3 protein. The sample has approximately 9,100 distinct CDR3 sequences, about 5% seen once; the top ten hold around 9.7%. The specimen was whole blood. These TCRs come from an adult who was a healthcare worker with PCR-confirmed SARS-CoV-2 infection or an uninfected control (not recorded which).

By share, this clonotype counts as medium-sized (0.01 to 0.1%). The J gene is TRBJ1-2, the V gene TRBV10-1; D uncertain. The germline V and J ends were trimmed by 0 bases and 4 bases, with 6 bases remaining between them. This CDR3 comprises 13 residues. CDR1 and CDR2 from the germline V gene are WNHNN and SYGVQD (reference sequence). The CDR3 DNA reads as TGCGCCAGCAGTGAGTCGGGAGTCTATGGCTACACCTTC. It specifies CASSESGVYGYTF.

The table lists this clonotype with many counts. V is TRBV4-1 and J is TRBJ1-2; no firm D call. The ends were cut back, 1 base at V and 2 bases at J, with 8 bases in the middle. The CDR3 length is 14 residues. CDR1 is MGHRA and CDR2 is YSYEKL in the germline V gene. Written as DNA, the CDR3 is TGCGCCAGCAGCCAAGTAGCGCAAAACTATGGCTACACCTTC. This gives the protein CASSQVAQNYGYTF.

This clonotype was seen many times. The J gene is TRBJ2-2, the V gene TRBV19; weak D call: TRBD2 (5 bases). The CDR3 is made up of 13 amino acids. Germline CDR1 and CDR2: LNHDA and SQIVND (reference sequence). V dropped 3 bases and J dropped 8 bases, with 10 bases sitting between them. The DNA for the CDR3 is TGTGCCAGTAGTATCTCGGGATCTGGGGAGCTGTTTTTT. It encodes CASSISGSGELFF. The complete variable domain, with remaining parts taken from reference TRBV19 and TRBJ2-2, reads DGGITQSPKYLFRKEGQNVTLSCEQNLNHDAMYWYRQDPGQGLRLIYYSQIVNDFQKGDIAEGYSVSREKKESFPLTVTSAQKNPTAFYLCASSISGSGELFFGEGSRLTVL.

This clonotype came up many times. V and J are TRBV6-2 or TRBV6-3 and TRBJ2-7, with unresolved D. Germline CDR1 MNHEY, CDR2 SVGEGT. CDR3 length equals 13 residues. Between the trimmed V and J ends, which lost 5 bases and 2 bases, there was a span of 10 bases. DNA of the CDR3: TGTGCCAGCAGTCGGGTCAAAGCCTACGAGCAGTACGTC. Protein: CASSRVKAYEQYV.

This clonotype was recorded a few times. The V gene is TRBV3-1, the J gene TRBJ1-6, with unresolved D. Germline V gene sequence: CDR1 LGHDT, CDR2 YNNKEL (reference sequence). The CDR3 spans 13 residues. Trimming took 0 bases from V and 7 from J, leaving 4 bases between them. The chain's CDR3 is CASSQEENSPLHF. The CDR3 region has the DNA TGTGCCAGCAGCCAAGAAGAGAATTCACCCCTCCACTTT. The entire variable domain, with the rest obtained from reference TRBV3-1 and TRBJ1-6, is as follows: DTAVSQTPKYLVTQMGNDKSIKCEQNLGHDTMYWYKQDSKKFLKIMFSYNNKELIINETVPNRFSPKSPDKAHLNLHINSLELGDSAVYFCASSQEENSPLHFGNGTRLTVT.

By its share, this clonotype is medium-sized. J is TRBJ2-7 and V is TRBV20-1; TRBD2 agrees at 7 bases. The germline V gene encodes CDR1 DFQATT and CDR2 SNEGSKA (reference sequence). The CDR3 length is 10 residues. After removal of 7 bases from V and 8 bases from J, the junction contained 5 bases not matched to a gene. The CDR3 loop is CSVGEGKQYF. CDR3 bases: TGCAGTGTTGGGGAGGGAAAGCAGTACTTC.

By sample share, this clonotype is medium-sized (0.01 to 0.1%). The chain is built from TRBV20-1 and TRBJ2-1; D could derive from TRBD1 or TRBD2 (5 bases each). This CDR3 has 13 residues. V lost 6 bases and J lost 3, with 12 bases in between. Germline CDR1 DFQATT, CDR2 SNEGSKA (reference sequence). The DNA for the CDR3 is TGCAGTGCGGAACCGGGACGCTACAATGAGCAGTTCTTC. Protein product: CSAEPGRYNEQFF.